A selection of T cell receptor beta chains follows, all from one sample in a study of technical replicates of blood from a few donors. Method: immunoSEQ multiplex PCR; TCRdb's copy keeps in-frame clones and lacks some. The sample holds around 67,000 clones; around 90% are singletons and the top ten take around 0.38%. Sequencing input: T cells isolated from PBMCs. The receptors stem from a human donor in good health. The CDR3 runs from the conserved cysteine through the conserved F or W. The D gene is left open where the match is weak. Clone size is stated in some rows and not others, as once, few, many or a class when expanded.

TRBD1 | - | TRBJ2-7 | TRBV7-6 | CASSLRQGGYEQYF | TGTGCCAGCAGCTTGAGACAGGGGGGATACGAGCAGTACTTC
- | - | TRBJ1-5 | TRBV2 | CASSDLDNQPQHF | TGTGCCAGCAGTGACTTAGACAATCAGCCCCAGCATTTT
- | - | TRBJ2-7 | TRBV25-1 | CASNGELSHEQYF | TGTGCCAGCAACGGGGAGTTATCGCACGAGCAGTACTTC
TRBD2 | once | TRBJ2-1 | TRBV7-9 | CASSLEGTRPEQFF | TGTGCCAGCAGCTTAGAAGGGACTAGACCTGAGCAGTTCTTC
- | - | TRBJ2-1 | TRBV4-3 | CASSQDRGSLEQFF | TGCGCCAGCAGCCAAGATAGGGGTAGCCTTGAGCAGTTCTTC
- | - | TRBJ1-4 | TRBV19 | CATHPPRENEKLFF | TGTGCCACCCATCCTCCCCGGGAGAATGAAAAACTGTTTTTT
- | - | TRBJ2-3 | TRBV5-6 | CASSFTGATDTQYF | TGTGCCAGCAGCTTTACTGGGGCGACAGATACGCAGTATTTT
- | - | TRBJ2-7 | TRBV4-2 | CASSQVSRGIDEQYF | TGTGCCAGCAGCCAAGTGTCGCGGGGAATTGACGAGCAGTACTTC
- | - | TRBJ1-2 | TRBV28 | CASSFGAGEGYTF | TGTGCCAGCAGTTTTGGGGCAGGAGAAGGCTACACCTTC
TRBD1 | once | TRBJ2-7 | TRBV27 | CASSESRGREQYF | TGTGCCAGCAGTGAATCCAGGGGGCGCGAGCAGTACTTC
TRBD2 | - | TRBJ2-1 | TRBV9 | CASSPAPHGLAGVIQFF | TGTGCCAGCAGCCCTGCCCCTCACGGACTAGCGGGAGTAATACAGTTCTTC
- | few | TRBJ1-1 | TRBV4-1 | CASSQGNGLNTEAFF | TGCGCCAGCAGCCAAGGCAACGGTTTGAACACTGAAGCTTTCTTT
TRBD2 | - | TRBJ2-5 | TRBV7-3 | CASSATSGRGETQYF | TGTGCCAGCAGCGCGACTAGCGGGAGAGGGGAGACCCAGTACTTC
TRBD1 | - | TRBJ1-2 | TRBV19 | CASSSAGGGYTF | TGTGCCAGTAGTTCCGCAGGGGGAGGCTACACCTTC
- | - | TRBJ2-4 | TRBV7-9 | CASSPQQGKAKNIQYF | TGTGCCAGCAGCCCCCAGCAGGGGAAAGCCAAAAACATTCAGTACTTC
TRBD2 | - | TRBJ2-1 | TRBV19 | CASIPSGLAGVVGNEQFF | TGTGCCAGTATTCCTTCGGGACTAGCGGGAGTAGTGGGAAATGAGCAGTTCTTC
- | few | TRBJ1-5 | TRBV11-2 | CASSLAGGNQPQHF | TGTGCCAGCAGCCTCGCAGGGGGCAATCAGCCCCAGCATTTT
- | - | TRBJ2-6 | TRBV5-1 | CASSLDPGSGANVLTF | TGCGCCAGCAGCTTGGACCCAGGTTCTGGGGCCAACGTCCTGACTTTC
- | - | TRBJ1-2 | TRBV19 | CASTRATELHSNYGYTF | TGTGCCAGTACCAGGGCAACGGAACTCCATTCTAACTATGGCTACACCTTC
TRBD1 | once | TRBJ2-3 | TRBV5-5 | CASGLGTGSTDTQYF | TGTGCCAGCGGGCTGGGGACAGGGTCTACAGATACGCAGTATTTT
TRBD1 | once | TRBJ1-2 | TRBV19 | CASISWTGLNYGYTF | TGTGCCAGTATTTCCTGGACAGGGCTTAACTATGGCTACACCTTC
- | once | TRBJ1-1 | TRBV5-1 | CASSLYGQNTEAFF | TGCGCCAGCAGCTTGTACGGACAGAACACTGAAGCTTTCTTT
- | - | TRBJ1-5 | TRBV6-5 | CASSEYNQPQHF | TGTGCCAGCAGCGAGTATAATCAGCCCCAGCATTTT
TRBD1 | - | TRBJ2-3 | TRBV5-1 | CASSLQGADTQYF | TGCGCCAGCAGCTTACAGGGGGCAGATACGCAGTATTTT
- | - | TRBJ2-6 | TRBV6-1 | CASSGGDNGANVLTF | TGTGCCAGCAGTGGTGGGGACAACGGGGCCAACGTCCTGACTTTC
TRBD2 | - | TRBJ2-1 | TRBV11-2 | CASSLEGLAGGNEQFF | TGTGCCAGCAGCTTAGAGGGTCTAGCGGGAGGGAATGAGCAGTTCTTC
- | - | TRBJ1-2 | TRBV6-1 | CASSDSTGSNYGYTF | TGTGCCAGCAGTGATAGCACAGGGTCTAACTATGGCTACACCTTC
TRBD1 | - | TRBJ1-5 | TRBV28 | CASSFDRGLQPQHF | TGTGCCAGCAGTTTCGACAGGGGGCTTCAGCCCCAGCATTTT
TRBD2 | - | TRBJ2-3 | TRBV29-1 | CSVRTSGSNTDTQYF | TGCAGCGTTAGGACTAGCGGGAGTAATACAGATACGCAGTATTTT
- | - | TRBJ2-2 | TRBV4-1 | CASSQDLGALNTGELFF | TGCGCCAGCAGCCAAGATTTGGGGGCGCTTAACACCGGGGAGCTGTTTTTT
- | - | TRBJ2-2 | TRBV18 | CASSPDWLTGELFF | TGTGCCAGCTCACCGGACTGGCTCACCGGGGAGCTGTTTTTT
- | - | TRBJ1-1 | TRBV30 | CAWSVLGDEAFF | TGTGCCTGGAGTGTACTAGGAGATGAAGCTTTCTTT
- | - | TRBJ2-1 | TRBV7-9 | CASSFQWEQFF | TGTGCCAGCAGCTTTCAGTGGGAGCAGTTCTTC
- | - | TRBJ1-1 | TRBV5-1 | CASSLAPLNTEAFF | TGCGCCAGCAGCTTGGCCCCGCTAAACACTGAAGCTTTCTTT
- | - | TRBJ1-1 | TRBV6-4 | CASSVTRGTEAFF | TGTGCCAGCAGTGTTACAAGGGGGACTGAAGCTTTCTTT
- | - | TRBJ2-1 | TRBV4-1 | CASSQAASSPNEQFF | TGCGCCAGCAGCCAAGCGGCGTCTAGCCCAAATGAGCAGTTCTTC
TRBD2 | - | TRBJ2-5 | TRBV5-1 | CASSRTSQETQYF | TGCGCCAGCAGCCGGACTAGCCAAGAGACCCAGTACTTC
- | - | TRBJ2-7 | TRBV6-5 | CASSYVQAYEQYF | TGTGCCAGCTCTTACGTGCAGGCCTACGAGCAGTACTTC
TRBD1 | - | TRBJ2-2 | TRBV15 | CATSRRGQGAPNTGELFF | TGTGCCACCAGCCGAAGAGGACAGGGGGCACCGAACACCGGGGAGCTGTTTTTT
TRBD1 | - | TRBJ1-1 | TRBV10-3 | CAISNRGRNTEAFF | TGTGCCATCAGTAACAGGGGGCGGAACACTGAAGCTTTCTTT
- | - | TRBJ2-2 | TRBV2 | CASSLEMTGELFF | TGTGCCAGCAGCCTGGAGATGACCGGGGAGCTGTTTTTT